The 18 T cell receptor beta chains below come from one sample, sequenced in a study of blood T cell repertoires in COVID-19. Libraries were prepared by immunoSEQ multiplex PCR; TCRdb keeps only in-frame clonotypes and omits some of them. The profile shows 240,000 or so clones, around four fifths of them singletons. The specimen sequenced was peripheral blood. The origin of the receptors is a man aged 25 to 40 who had recovered from COVID-19.

This chain links TRBV6-1 with TRBJ2-5; a weak D match, TRBD2 (5 bases). With 3 bases removed from V and 5 bases from J, the gap between germline ends came to 13 bases. CDR1 is MNHNS, CDR2 SASEGT, per germline. This CDR3 spans 14 amino acids. Written as DNA, the CDR3 is TGTGCCAGCAGTGATGCCCTAGCTGGGGAGACCCAGTACTTC. Translation gives CASSDALAGETQYF.

This rearrangement joins TRBV9 to TRBJ2-5, with 9 bases identical to TRBD2. The V and J ends lost 3 bases and 4 bases, in that order; junction bases with no gene match: 10. CDR1 is SGDLS and CDR2 is YYNGEE in the germline V gene. The CDR3 covers 16 residues. DNA of the CDR3: TGTGCCAGCAGCGCCCCAGGGAGCGGGGGGCCAGAGACCCAGTACTTC. Its protein is CASSAPGSGGPETQYF.

With regard to this clone: The sample carries other DNA sequences with the same CDR3. V gene TRBV5-4 combines with J gene TRBJ1-5, with D tentatively TRBD1 (6 bases). The V and J ends lost 2 bases and 7 bases respectively, with 10 bases between them. Germline CDR1 SGHNT, CDR2 YYREEE (reference sequence). This CDR3 region has 13 residues. The CDR3 bases are TGTGCCAGCAGCTTACAGGGAGGGCAGCCCCAGCATTTT. Translated: CASSLQGGQPQHF.

V usage is TRBV7-9 and J usage is TRBJ1-6, with D uncertain. The CDR3 is 13 amino acids. V gave up 4 bases and J gave up 7 bases, with 8 bases separating them. Germline V lookup: CDR1 SEHNR, CDR2 FQNEAQ (reference sequence). The CDR3 is CASSSHGNSPLHF. The CDR3 nucleotides are TGTGCCAGCAGCTCGCACGGGAATTCACCCCTCCACTTT.

The CDR3 sequence: CASSLLGQGPKETQYF. The CDR3 DNA is TGTGCCAGCAGCTTGCTGGGACAGGGGCCTAAAGAGACCCAGTACTTC. The chain combines TRBV7-9 with TRBJ2-5; TRBD1 aligns across 10 bases. Trimming took 3 bases from V and 3 from J; bases not matched to a gene: 7. This CDR3 spans 16 amino acids. Germline V gives CDR1 SEHNR, CDR2 FQNEAQ (reference sequence). The full variable domain, rest sourced from reference TRBV7-9 and TRBJ2-5, is DTGVSQNPRHKITKRGQNVTFRCDPISEHNRLYWYRQTLGQGPEFLTYFQNEAQLEKSRLLSDRFSAERPKGSFSTLEIQRTEQGDSAMYLCASSLLGQGPKETQYFGPGTRLLVL.

This chain connects TRBV7-2 to TRBJ1-5; no reliable D call. V dropped 1 base and J dropped 7 bases, with 11 bases sitting between them. The CDR3 sequence is 14 residues long. CDR1 is SGHTA and CDR2 is FQGNSA in the germline V gene. The CDR3 here is CASSLGSGGQPQHF. The CDR3 DNA reads as TGTGCCAGCAGCTTAGGGTCGGGTGGGCAGCCCCAGCATTTT.

The chain has TRBV4-2 and TRBJ2-2; D is possibly TRBD2 (7 bases). Germline CDR1 reads LGHNA; CDR2 reads YNFKEQ. The CDR3 spans 17 residues. V shed 3 bases and J shed 5 bases, with 19 bases lying between them. The CDR3 bases are TGTGCCAGCAGCCATCCTGGGGGGGGGCAGAGGACCGGGGAGCTGTTTTTT. It codes for CASSHPGGGQRTGELFF.

The chain carries TRBV18 and TRBJ1-1; tentatively, D is TRBD1 (5 bases). The CDR3 length is 16 residues. V shed 6 bases and J shed 4 bases, with 21 bases lying between them. Per germline, CDR1 KGHSH and CDR2 LQKENI. CDR3 sequence reads: CASSPSVAGGGTEAFF. Written as DNA, the CDR3 is TGTGCCAGCTCCCCCTCTGTAGCGGGGGGTGGCACTGAAGCTTTCTTT.

The chain carries TRBV5-4 and TRBJ1-3, with D perhaps matching TRBD1 (5 bases). The CDR3 is made up of 14 amino acids. The V end was cut by 4 bases, the J end by 5 bases, with 13 bases between. Germline V gives CDR1 SGHNT, CDR2 YYREEE (reference sequence). CDR3 DNA sequence: TGTGCCAGCAGCGGGGAGGGGAGCCGAAACACCATATATTTT. Protein: CASSGEGSRNTIYF.

The chain has TRBV7-9 and TRBJ2-7; D is ambiguous. Trimming pared 1 base from V and 6 bases from J, leaving 16 bases between. CDR1 and CDR2 (germline): SEHNR, FQNEAQ (reference sequence). The CDR3 is 15 amino acids. The CDR3 protein is CASSLGVQRGSEQYV. In DNA form, the CDR3 reads TGTGCCAGCAGCTTAGGAGTCCAGCGAGGTTCCGAGCAGTACGTC.

The chain combines TRBV28 with TRBJ1-2; 8 bases are a match to TRBD1. Germline loops: CDR1 MDHEN, CDR2 SYDVKM. The CDR3 consists of 13 residues. The V gene end was trimmed by 3 bases and the J gene end by 8 bases; junction bases not matched to a gene: 5. This CDR3 reads CASSFVQGGGYTF. The CDR3 coding sequence is TGTGCCAGCAGTTTCGTACAGGGGGGCGGCTACACCTTC.

Comments on this clone: A read error is possible here, since a much larger clone lies one base away. The chain uses TRBV4-2 and TRBJ1-5; tentative D call: TRBD1 (5 bases). There are 13 residues in the CDR3. CDR1 and CDR2 (germline): LGHNA, YNFKEQ. Trimming stripped 0 bases from V and 5 bases from J, with 5 bases between. The CDR3, as DNA: TGTGCCAGCAGCCAAGACAGGGATCAGCCCCAGCATTTT. It codes for CASSQDRDQPQHF.

This clone came up many times. The J gene is TRBJ2-2, the V gene TRBV19; 7 nucleotides line up with TRBD1. The J segment lost 5 bases and the V segment lost 5 bases, leaving 17 bases of the junction unmatched. Per the germline V gene, CDR1 is LNHDA and CDR2 is SQIVND (reference sequence). The CDR3 loop spans 18 amino acids. The CDR3 DNA follows: TGTGCCAGTAGTCCCCTCCCAGGTTCGGGACAGATTACCGGGGAGCTGTTTTTT. This gives the protein CASSPLPGSGQITGELFF.

This chain connects TRBV28 to TRBJ2-7; 8 bases line up with TRBD1. The CDR3 has 12 residues. The trim removed 5 bases at V and 9 bases at J, leaving 6 bases unmatched. Germline V CDR1 and CDR2: MDHEN, SYDVKM. CDR3 sequence: CASSPDRAAQYV. The CDR3 DNA sequence: TGTGCCAGCAGTCCGGACAGGGCTGCGCAGTACGTC.

The chain carries TRBV19 and TRBJ2-3, with 10 bases matching TRBD1. The germline CDR1 and CDR2 sequences are LNHDA and SQIVND (reference sequence). The CDR3 sequence is 15 residues long. V was clipped by 5 bases and J by 4 bases; unmatched bases: 6. The DNA of the CDR3 is TGTGCCAGTAGTGAATCCGGGACAGGGGCAGATACGCAGTATTTT. Translating gives CASSESGTGADTQYF.

This clone came up a few times. CDR3 region: CASSYYAAGGGSEAFF. CDR3 bases: TGTGCCAGCAGTTACTATGCGGCAGGGGGAGGCTCTGAAGCTTTCTTT. The genes are TRBV2 and TRBJ1-1, with 7 nucleotides matching TRBD1. CDR3 length: 16 residues. V lost 5 bases and J lost 6; bases outside the gene matches: 15. Germline V gene sequence: CDR1 SNHLY, CDR2 FYNNEI.

The chain joins TRBV18 to TRBJ2-3; D perhaps matches TRBD1 (5 bases). The V end lost 2 bases, the J end lost 1 base, and 7 bases lay between the germline ends. The length of the CDR3 is 14 residues. CDR1 is KGHSH and CDR2 is LQKENI in the germline V gene. The CDR3 region is CASSPIQGTDTQYF. The DNA of the CDR3 is TGTGCCAGCTCACCAATACAGGGCACAGATACGCAGTATTTT.

The chain combines TRBV18 with TRBJ2-2; D unclear. This CDR3 has 15 amino acids. CDR1 KGHSH and CDR2 LQKENI come from the germline V gene. V lost 2 bases and J lost 0, with 7 bases in between. Here the CDR3 reads CASSPYEPNTGELFF. CDR3 nucleotide sequence: TGTGCCAGCTCACCATATGAGCCGAACACCGGGGAGCTGTTTTTT.